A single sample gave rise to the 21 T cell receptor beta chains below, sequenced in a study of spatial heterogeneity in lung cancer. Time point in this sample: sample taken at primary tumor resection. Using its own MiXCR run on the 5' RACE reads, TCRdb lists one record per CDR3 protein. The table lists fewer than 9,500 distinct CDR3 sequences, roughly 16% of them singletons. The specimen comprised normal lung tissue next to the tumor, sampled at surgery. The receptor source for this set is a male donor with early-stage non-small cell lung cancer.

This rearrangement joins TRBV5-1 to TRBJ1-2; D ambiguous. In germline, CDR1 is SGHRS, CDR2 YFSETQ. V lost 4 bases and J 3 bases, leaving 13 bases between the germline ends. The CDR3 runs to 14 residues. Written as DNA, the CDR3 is TGCGCCAGCAGCCCGGAGGGCAAGGACTATGGCTACACCTTC. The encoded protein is CASSPEGKDYGYTF.

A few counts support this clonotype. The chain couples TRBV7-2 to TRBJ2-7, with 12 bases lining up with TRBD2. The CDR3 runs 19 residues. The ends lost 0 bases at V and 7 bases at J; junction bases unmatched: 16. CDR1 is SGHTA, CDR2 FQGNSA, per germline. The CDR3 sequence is CASSLAQRLAGDLPREQYF. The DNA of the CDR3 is TGTGCCAGCAGCTTAGCGCAGAGACTAGCGGGAGACTTGCCTCGGGAGCAGTACTTC.

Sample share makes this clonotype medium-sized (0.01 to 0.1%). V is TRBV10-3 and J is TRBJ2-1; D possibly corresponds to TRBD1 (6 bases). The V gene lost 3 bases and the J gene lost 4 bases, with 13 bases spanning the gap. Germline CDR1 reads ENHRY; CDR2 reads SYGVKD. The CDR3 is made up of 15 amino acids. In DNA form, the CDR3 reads TGTGCCATCAGTGATGGGGGCTGGAAGTACAATGAGCAGTTCTTC. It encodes CAISDGGWKYNEQFF.

The CDR3 nucleotides are TGCAGTGCTAGACGGCTCGGGGCGGGACACACCGGGGAGCTGTTTTTT. This codes for CSARRLGAGHTGELFF. The chain joins TRBV20-1 to TRBJ2-2, with a possible D match to TRBD2 (6 bases). This CDR3 is 16 amino acids long. Germline V gene lookup returns CDR1 DFQATT and CDR2 SNEGSKA (reference sequence). Trimming stripped 2 bases from V and 3 bases from J, with 16 bases between.

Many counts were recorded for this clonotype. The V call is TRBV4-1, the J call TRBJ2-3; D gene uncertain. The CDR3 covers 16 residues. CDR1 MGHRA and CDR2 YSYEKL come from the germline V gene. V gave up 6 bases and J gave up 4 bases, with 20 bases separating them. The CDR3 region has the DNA TGCGCCAGCAGTCCTACTGCGTTGGGAAGCGCAGATACGCAGTATTTT. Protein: CASSPTALGSADTQYF.

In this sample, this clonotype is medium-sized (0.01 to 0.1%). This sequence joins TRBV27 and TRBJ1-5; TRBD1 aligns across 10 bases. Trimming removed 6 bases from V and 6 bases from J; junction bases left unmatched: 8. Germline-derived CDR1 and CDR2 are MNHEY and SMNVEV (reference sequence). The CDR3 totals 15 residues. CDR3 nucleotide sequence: TGTGCCAGCAGCCAGACAGGGGGCGCCCCTCAGCCCCAGCATTTT. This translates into CASSQTGGAPQPQHF.

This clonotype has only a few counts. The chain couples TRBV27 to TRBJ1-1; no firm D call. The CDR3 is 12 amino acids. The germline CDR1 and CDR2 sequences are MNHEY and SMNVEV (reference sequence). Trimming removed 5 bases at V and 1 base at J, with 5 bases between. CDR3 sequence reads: CASSDWNTEAFF. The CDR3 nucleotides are TGTGCCAGCAGTGACTGGAACACTGAAGCTTTCTTT.

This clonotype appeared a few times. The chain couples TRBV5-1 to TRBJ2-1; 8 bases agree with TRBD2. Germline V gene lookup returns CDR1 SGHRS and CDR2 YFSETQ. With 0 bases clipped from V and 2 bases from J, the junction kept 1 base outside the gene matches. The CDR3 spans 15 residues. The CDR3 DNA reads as TGCGCCAGCAGCTTGGGCGGGGGGCCCTACAATGAGCAGTTCTTC. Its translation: CASSLGGGPYNEQFF.

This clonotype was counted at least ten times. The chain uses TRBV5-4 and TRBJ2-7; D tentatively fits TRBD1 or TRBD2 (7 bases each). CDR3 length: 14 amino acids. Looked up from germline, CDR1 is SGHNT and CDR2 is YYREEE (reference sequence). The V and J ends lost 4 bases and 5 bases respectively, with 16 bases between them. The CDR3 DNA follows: TGTGCCAGCAGCCACTGGGGAGGGGGCGACGAGCAGTACTTC. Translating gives CASSHWGGGDEQYF.

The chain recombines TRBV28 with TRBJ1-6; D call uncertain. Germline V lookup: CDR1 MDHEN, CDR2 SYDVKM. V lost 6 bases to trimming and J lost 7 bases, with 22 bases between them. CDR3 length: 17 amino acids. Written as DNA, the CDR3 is TGTGCCAGCAGGGGCAGCTCCGAAGCCAATGAGAATTCACCCCTCCACTTT. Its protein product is CASRGSSEANENSPLHF.

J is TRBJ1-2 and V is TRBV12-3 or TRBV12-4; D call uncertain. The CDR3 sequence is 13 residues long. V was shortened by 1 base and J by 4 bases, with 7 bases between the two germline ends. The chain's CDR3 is CASSLDEIYGYTF. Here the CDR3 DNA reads TGTGCCAGCAGTTTAGATGAGATCTATGGCTACACCTTC.

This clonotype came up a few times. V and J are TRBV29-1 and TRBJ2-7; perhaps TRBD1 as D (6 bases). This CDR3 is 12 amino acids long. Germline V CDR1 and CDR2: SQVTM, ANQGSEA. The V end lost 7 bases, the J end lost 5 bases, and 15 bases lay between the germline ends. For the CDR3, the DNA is TGCAGCGGGAAAACAGGGCTCCACGAGCAGTACTTC. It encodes CSGKTGLHEQYF.

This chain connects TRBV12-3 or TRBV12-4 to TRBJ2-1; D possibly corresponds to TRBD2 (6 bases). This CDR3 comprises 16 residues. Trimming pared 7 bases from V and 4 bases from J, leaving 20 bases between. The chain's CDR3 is CASTSRGASAYNEQFF. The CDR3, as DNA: TGTGCCAGCACCTCCCGGGGCGCTAGCGCGTACAATGAGCAGTTCTTC.

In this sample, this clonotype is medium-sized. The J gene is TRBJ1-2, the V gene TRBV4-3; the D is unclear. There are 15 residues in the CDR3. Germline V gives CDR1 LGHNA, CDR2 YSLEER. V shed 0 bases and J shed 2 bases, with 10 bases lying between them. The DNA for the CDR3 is TGCGCCAGCAGCCAAGATTGGGGAGTAAACTATGGCTACACCTTC. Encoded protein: CASSQDWGVNYGYTF.

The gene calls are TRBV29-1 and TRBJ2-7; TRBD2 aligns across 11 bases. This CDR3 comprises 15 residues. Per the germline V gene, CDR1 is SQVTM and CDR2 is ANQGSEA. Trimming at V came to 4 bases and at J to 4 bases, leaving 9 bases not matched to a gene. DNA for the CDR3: TGCAGCGTTGGAGGGCGACTAGCGGGACCTTACGAGCAGTACTTC. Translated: CSVGGRLAGPYEQYF.

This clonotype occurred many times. The CDR3 reads CSAKTGDQPQHF. Written as DNA, the CDR3 is TGCAGTGCTAAGACAGGGGATCAGCCCCAGCATTTT. This chain uses TRBV20-1 with TRBJ1-5; 8 positions agree with TRBD1. This CDR3 contains 12 residues. The V and J ends lost 4 bases and 5 bases, in that order; junction bases with no gene match: 1. CDR1 DFQATT and CDR2 SNEGSKA come from the germline V gene (reference sequence).

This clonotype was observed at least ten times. The CDR3 DNA reads TGTGCCAGCAGCAAAGACAGCGGCACAGATACGCAGTATTTT. Translated: CASSKDSGTDTQYF. V gene TRBV7-2 combines with J gene TRBJ2-3, with D maybe TRBD1 (5 bases). V dropped 5 bases and J dropped 1 base, with 10 bases sitting between them. CDR3 length equals 14 residues. Germline V CDR1 and CDR2: SGHTA, FQGNSA.

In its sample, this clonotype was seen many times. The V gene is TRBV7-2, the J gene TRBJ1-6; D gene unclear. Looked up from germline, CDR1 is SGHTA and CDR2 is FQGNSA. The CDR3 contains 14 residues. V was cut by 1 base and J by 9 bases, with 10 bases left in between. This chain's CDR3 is CASSLEWTGSPLHF. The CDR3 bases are TGTGCCAGCAGCTTAGAATGGACGGGTTCACCCCTCCACTTT.

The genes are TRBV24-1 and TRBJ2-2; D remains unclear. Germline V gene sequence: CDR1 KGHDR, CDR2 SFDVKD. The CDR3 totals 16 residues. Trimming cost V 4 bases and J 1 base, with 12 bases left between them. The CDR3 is CATSDPVQQNTGELFF. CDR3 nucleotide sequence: TGTGCCACCAGTGACCCGGTACAGCAGAACACCGGGGAGCTGTTTTTT.

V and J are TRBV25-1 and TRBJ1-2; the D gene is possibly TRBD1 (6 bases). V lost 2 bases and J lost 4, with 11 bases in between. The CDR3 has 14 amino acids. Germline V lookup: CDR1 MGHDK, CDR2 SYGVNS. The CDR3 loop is CASSETGAFYGYTF. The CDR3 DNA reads TGTGCCAGCAGTGAAACGGGGGCCTTCTATGGCTACACCTTC.

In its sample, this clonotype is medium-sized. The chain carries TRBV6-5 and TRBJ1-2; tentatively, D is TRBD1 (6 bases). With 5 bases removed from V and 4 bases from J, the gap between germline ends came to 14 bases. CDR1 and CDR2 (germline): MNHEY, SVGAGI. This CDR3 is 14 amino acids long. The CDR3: CASSLRGIGYGYTF. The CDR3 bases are TGTGCCAGCAGTCTGAGGGGGATTGGCTATGGCTACACCTTC.